The 25 T cell receptor beta chains presented below share a single source sample, sequenced in a study of somatic mutations in cytotoxic T cells in rheumatoid arthritis. Using immunoSEQ multiplex PCR, the repertoire was profiled, and TCRdb retains in-frame clones only, with some absent. Of some 21,000 clones in the sample, approximately 78% were seen once. The specimen was CD8+ T cells sorted from blood. These receptors came from an adult with rheumatoid arthritis.

V is TRBV11-2 and J is TRBJ2-7; maybe TRBD2 (5 bases). The germline gives CDR1 SGHAT, CDR2 FQNNGV. Trimming removed 4 bases at V and 6 bases at J, with 10 bases between. This CDR3 comprises 12 residues. This chain's CDR3 is CASSSGGPEQYF. CDR3 DNA sequence: TGTGCCAGCAGCTCCGGAGGACCCGAGCAGTACTTC.

The chain employs TRBV2 and TRBJ2-7; D is ambiguous. CDR1 is SNHLY, CDR2 FYNNEI, per germline. V was shortened by 4 bases and J by 3 bases, with 10 bases between the two germline ends. This CDR3 region has 13 residues. CDR3 region: CASSGFDVYEQYF. For the CDR3, the DNA is TGTGCCAGCAGTGGTTTCGATGTCTACGAGCAGTACTTC.

Only a few counts were recorded for this clone. The chain recombines TRBV7-8 with TRBJ1-5, with D uncertain. Germline values: CDR1 SGHVS, CDR2 FQNEAQ. This CDR3 comprises 15 residues. V was cut by 7 bases and J by 0 bases, with 13 bases left in between. CDR3 bases: TGTGCCAGCACCGAAAGAATGGGTAGCAATCAGCCCCAGCATTTT. Translation gives CASTERMGSNQPQHF.

As DNA, the CDR3 is TGTGCCAGCAGTGAAATTGTGGGGGGCCTTGGCTACACCTTC. Amino acid sequence: CASSEIVGGLGYTF. The gene calls are TRBV2 and TRBJ1-2; D may be TRBD1 (6 bases). Germline-derived CDR1 and CDR2 are SNHLY and FYNNEI. The ends were cut back, 2 bases at V and 7 bases at J, with 14 bases in the middle. The CDR3 sequence is 14 residues long.

The V call is TRBV7-8, the J call TRBJ2-1; 10 bases are shared with TRBD2. This CDR3 contains 16 residues. Germline values: CDR1 SGHVS, CDR2 FQNEAQ. V gave up 5 bases and J gave up 10 bases; unmatched junction bases: 14. For the CDR3, the DNA is TGTGCCAGCAGCACACCCCATCTAGCGGGGGTGCTCGAGCAGTTCTTC. It specifies CASSTPHLAGVLEQFF. The variable domain in full, with the rest retrieved from reference TRBV7-8 and TRBJ2-1, is GAGVSQSPRYKVAKRGQDVALRCDPISGHVSLFWYQQALGQGPEFLTYFQNEAQLDKSGLPSDRFFAERPEGSVSTLKIQRTQQEDSAVYLCASSTPHLAGVLEQFFGPGTRLTVL.

The gene calls are TRBV9 and TRBJ1-2; D gene uncertain. This CDR3 is built from 17 residues. The germline V gene has CDR1 SGDLS and CDR2 YYNGEE. Trimming shortened V by 0 bases and J by 0 bases, and 15 bases separated the two germline ends. The DNA of the CDR3 is TGTGCCAGCAGCGTAGTTGAACTGCCAACTTCTAACTATGGCTACACCTTC. This translates into CASSVVELPTSNYGYTF. Supplemented by reference TRBV9 and TRBJ1-2, the full variable domain reads DSGVTQTPKHLITATGQRVTLRCSPRSGDLSVYWYQQSLDQGLQFLIQYYNGEERAKGNILERFSAQQFPDLHSELNLSSLELGDSALYFCASSVVELPTSNYGYTFGSGTRLTVV.

The chain uses TRBV19 and TRBJ1-2, with 11 bases that match TRBD1. Per germline, CDR1 LNHDA and CDR2 SQIVND (reference sequence). V was pared by 7 bases and J by 6 bases, with 10 bases of the junction left unmatched. CDR3 length: 15 residues. CDR3 amino acids: CASKEDRGQLDGYTF. As DNA, the CDR3 is TGTGCCAGTAAAGAGGACAGGGGGCAACTCGATGGCTACACCTTC.

The chain has TRBV2 and TRBJ2-1, with 10 bases lining up with TRBD2. CDR1 and CDR2 from the germline V gene are SNHLY and FYNNEI. This CDR3 is 18 amino acids long. Trimming at V came to 0 bases and at J to 5 bases, leaving 10 bases not matched to a gene. The CDR3 loop reads CASSEARASGGKNNEQFF. The CDR3 DNA follows: TGTGCCAGCAGTGAAGCGAGGGCTAGCGGGGGTAAAAACAATGAGCAGTTCTTC.

This CDR3 reads CASRPSMVYEQYF. CDR3 DNA sequence: TGTGCCAGCAGACCGTCAATGGTTTACGAGCAGTACTTC. The chain carries TRBV6-6 and TRBJ2-7; D unclear. Germline V lookup: CDR1 MNHNY, CDR2 SVGAGI (reference sequence). Trimming pared 6 bases from V and 4 bases from J, leaving 13 bases between. The CDR3 covers 13 residues.

The chain uses TRBV16 and TRBJ1-5; D not certain. Germline CDR1 KGHSY, CDR2 FQNENV. Trimming left V 4 bases short and J 5 bases short, with 3 bases between. CDR3 size: 11 residues. In nucleotides, the CDR3 is TGTGCCAGCAGCCTTGATCAGCCCCAGCATTTT. Translating gives CASSLDQPQHF.

The sample holds a few counts of this clone. At one boundary the junction diverges from the germline segment, which might be a read error. This chain links TRBV27 with TRBJ1-5; D possibly corresponds to TRBD1 (5 bases). Germline values: CDR1 MNHEY, CDR2 SMNVEV (reference sequence). The CDR3 loop spans 13 amino acids. The DNA for the CDR3 is TGTGCTAGCAATGGGGGTGAGGATCAGCCCCAGCATTTT. It encodes CASNGGEDQPQHF.

This clone was picked up a small number of times. The chain has TRBV23-1 and TRBJ1-1, with 9 bases matching TRBD1. TRBV23-1 is an open reading frame whose function is uncertain. CDR3 size: 14 residues. Unmatched junction bases numbered 7, after V lost 6 bases and J lost 5 bases. The CDR3 loop is CASRPTGGETEAFF. CDR3 sequence (DNA): TGCGCCAGCAGGCCTACAGGGGGCGAGACTGAAGCTTTCTTT.

V gene TRBV4-3 combines with J gene TRBJ2-1; D is possibly TRBD1 or TRBD2 (6 bases each). V shed 4 bases and J shed 5 bases, with 18 bases lying between them. The CDR3 covers 16 residues. Germline V gives CDR1 LGHNA, CDR2 YSLEER. The CDR3 DNA follows: TGCGCCAGCAGCCCTCGGACGGGGGCCCCGGACAATGAGCAGTTCTTC. Translation gives CASSPRTGAPDNEQFF.

This clone was recorded a few times. This chain joins TRBV2 and TRBJ2-2; TRBD2 matches at 9 bases. After removal of 6 bases from V and 4 bases from J, the junction contained 9 bases not matched to a gene. This CDR3 spans 16 amino acids. Germline V CDR1 and CDR2: SNHLY, FYNNEI. The CDR3 reads CASSVGLAGITGELFF. The DNA for the CDR3 is TGTGCCAGCAGCGTCGGCCTAGCGGGGATCACCGGGGAGCTGTTTTTT.

The V call is TRBV7-2, the J call TRBJ1-1; unclear D gene. The germline V gene encodes CDR1 SGHTA and CDR2 FQGNSA. V was clipped by 3 bases and J by 3 bases, with 5 bases between them. This CDR3 spans 12 amino acids. The CDR3 sequence: CASSFSYTEAFF. The CDR3 DNA follows: TGTGCCAGCAGCTTTAGTTACACTGAAGCTTTCTTT.

CDR3 region: CASSFRLWGYTF. CDR3 in DNA: TGTGCCAGCAGCTTCCGTCTATGGGGCTACACCTTC. The rearrangement joins TRBV5-5 to TRBJ1-2; D gene unclear. V was cut by 2 bases and J by 8 bases, with 10 bases left in between. Germline CDR1 is SGHKS and CDR2 is YYEKEE (reference sequence). The CDR3 consists of 12 residues.

V gene TRBV6-4 combines with J gene TRBJ2-3; 10 bases align to TRBD1. The CDR3 totals 12 residues. The germline V gene has CDR1 MRHNA and CDR2 SNTAGT. The V and J ends lost 8 bases and 5 bases, in that order; junction bases with no gene match: 1. CDR3 DNA: TGTGCCAGCGGGACAGGGGAAGATACGCAGTATTTT. It is translated as CASGTGEDTQYF.

The chain combines TRBV6-4 with TRBJ2-5; 13 bases line up with TRBD2. The CDR3 covers 15 residues. Per germline, CDR1 MRHNA and CDR2 SNTAGT. The ends lost 5 bases at V and 2 bases at J; junction bases unmatched: 2. The CDR3: CASSPTSGGQETQYF. DNA for the CDR3: TGTGCCAGCAGTCCGACTAGCGGGGGGCAAGAGACCCAGTACTTC.

The chain uses TRBV7-9 and TRBJ2-1; D is perhaps TRBD1 or TRBD2 (5 bases each). V lost 1 base and J lost 5, with 15 bases in between. Germline CDR1 and CDR2: SEHNR and FQNEAQ (reference sequence). The CDR3 contains 16 residues. CDR3 nucleotide sequence: TGTGCCAGCAGCTTAGTCGGGGCCGGGCTAGACAATGAGCAGTTCTTC. Its protein product is CASSLVGAGLDNEQFF.

This chain's CDR3 is CASSLRDRYGYTF. Here the CDR3 DNA reads TGTGCCAGCAGTTTGAGGGACCGCTATGGCTACACCTTC. The chain recombines TRBV28 with TRBJ1-2, with D perhaps TRBD1 (5 bases). With 3 bases removed from V and 4 bases from J, the gap between germline ends came to 9 bases. Germline lookup yields CDR1 MDHEN and CDR2 SYDVKM. This CDR3 contains 13 residues.

This clone was counted a single time. This chain links TRBV19 with TRBJ2-5; D not resolved. V shed 3 bases and J shed 5 bases, with 10 bases lying between them. CDR1 is LNHDA and CDR2 is SQIVND in the germline V gene (reference sequence). The CDR3 is 13 amino acids. The chain's CDR3 is CASSILGYETQYF. Written as DNA, the CDR3 is TGTGCCAGTAGTATTTTAGGTTACGAGACCCAGTACTTC.

Only one count was recorded for this clone. The rearrangement uses TRBV6-5 and TRBJ2-1; a possible D gene is TRBD1 (6 bases). Germline-derived CDR1 and CDR2 are MNHEY and SVGAGI. V lost 2 bases and J lost 8, with 16 bases in between. This CDR3 is built from 15 residues. This CDR3 reads CASSYPGEGVDEQFF. The DNA of the CDR3 is TGTGCCAGCAGTTACCCCGGCGAGGGGGTGGATGAGCAGTTCTTC.

This clone appeared a few times. CDR3 sequence: CASSLNRLKTGGTYEQYF. The CDR3 DNA reads TGTGCCAGCAGCCTAAACCGGCTTAAGACAGGGGGCACCTACGAGCAGTACTTC. The genes are TRBV7-9 and TRBJ2-7, with 10 bases that match TRBD1. Losses at the gene ends were 5 bases for V and 2 bases for J; bases not matched to a gene: 15. This CDR3 region has 18 residues. Germline V gene lookup returns CDR1 SEHNR and CDR2 FQNEAQ (reference sequence).

In regard to this clone: Possible read error: a much larger clone is one base away. The chain uses TRBV7-9 and TRBJ1-1; D gene unclear. V was pared by 3 bases and J by 6 bases, with 2 bases between. This CDR3 region has 10 residues. Germline V gives CDR1 SEHNR, CDR2 FQNEAQ (reference sequence). The CDR3 DNA reads as TGTGCCAGCAGCTTCGCTGAAGCTTTCTTT. Translation gives CASSFAEAFF.

CDR3 coding DNA: TGTGCCAGCAGCCAAGGGTCGGGGGGGACCTACGAGCAGTACTTC. This gives the protein CASSQGSGGTYEQYF. The chain links TRBV4-2 to TRBJ2-7; TRBD2 matches at 8 bases. CDR3 length equals 15 residues. Germline V gene lookup returns CDR1 LGHNA and CDR2 YNFKEQ. Trimming at V came to 1 base and at J to 2 bases, leaving 4 bases not matched to a gene.